The 25 T cell receptor beta chains below all came from one sample that was sequenced in a study of blood T cell repertoires in COVID-19. The protocol was immunoSEQ multiplex PCR, while the TCRdb copy is restricted to in-frame clones and leaves out a portion. The sample has fewer than 700,000 clones; roughly nine tenths are singletons. Sequencing input: peripheral blood. Every receptor here comes from a woman between 50 and 59 years old with COVID-19, enrolled during active disease.

V is TRBV4-2 and J is TRBJ2-3; 8 bases align to TRBD1. CDR1 LGHNA and CDR2 YNFKEQ come from the germline V gene. The junction had 8 bases not matched to a gene; V was cut back by 0 bases and J by 3 bases. CDR3 size: 17 residues. The CDR3 nucleotides read TGTGCCAGCAGCCAAGATAGCCAGGGGGCAATGACAGATACGCAGTATTTT. Its protein is CASSQDSQGAMTDTQYF.

The chain combines TRBV5-4 with TRBJ2-3; 8 bases are shared with TRBD2. The ends lost 4 bases at V and 1 base at J; junction bases unmatched: 8. The germline V gene has CDR1 SGHNT and CDR2 YYREEE (reference sequence). The CDR3 sequence is 16 residues long. CDR3 nucleotides: TGTGCCAGCAGCCGTATTACCGGGGGGGGCACAGATACGCAGTATTTT. Its protein is CASSRITGGGTDTQYF.

This rearrangement joins TRBV6-5 to TRBJ1-2, with a weak D call TRBD1 (6 bases). Looked up from germline, CDR1 is MNHEY and CDR2 is SVGAGI. The V gene lost 8 bases and the J gene lost 4 bases, with 14 bases spanning the gap. This CDR3 has 13 residues. CDR3 protein: CASSTGLFYGYTF. CDR3 bases: TGTGCCAGCTCGACAGGCCTTTTCTATGGCTACACCTTC.

This chain uses TRBV9 with TRBJ1-2; 10 bases align to TRBD1. J gave up 7 bases and V 4 bases, and 10 bases lay outside the gene matches. The germline V gene has CDR1 SGDLS and CDR2 YYNGEE. This CDR3 is built from 15 residues. CDR3 in DNA: TGTGCCAGCAGCTCACCCGGGACAGGGGAAGTTGGCTACACCTTC. Translation gives CASSSPGTGEVGYTF.

In this sample, this clone turned up a few times. V gene TRBV7-3 combines with J gene TRBJ2-2, with D possibly TRBD1 on 5 matching bases. This CDR3 comprises 13 residues. The germline V gene encodes CDR1 SGHTA and CDR2 FQGTGA. Trimming left V 2 bases short and J 6 bases short, with 7 bases between. DNA for the CDR3: TGTGCCAGCAGCTTAGAAGGGGCCGGGGAGCTGTTTTTT. This sequence encodes CASSLEGAGELFF.

This clone was picked up one time. The chain combines TRBV3-1 (or the pseudogene TRBV3-2) with TRBJ2-5; the match to TRBD2 covers 11 bases. Germline V lookup: CDR1 LGHDT, CDR2 YNNKEL (reference sequence). This CDR3 contains 15 residues. Trimming removed 5 bases from V and 3 bases from J; junction bases left unmatched: 5. The CDR3 loop reads CASSYKTSGEETQYF. The CDR3 DNA reads as TGTGCCAGCAGCTATAAGACTAGCGGGGAAGAGACCCAGTACTTC.

J is TRBJ2-7 and V is TRBV29-1; no reliable D call. The length of the CDR3 is 11 residues. Germline V gene sequence: CDR1 SQVTM, CDR2 ANQGSEA. V shed 3 bases and J shed 3 bases, with 6 bases lying between them. The CDR3: CSVEGSYEQYF. The CDR3 coding sequence is TGCAGCGTTGAGGGCAGCTACGAGCAGTACTTC.

V is TRBV27 and J is TRBJ1-2, with D possibly matching TRBD1 (5 bases). V lost 3 bases and J 0 bases, leaving 20 bases between the germline ends. The CDR3 has 18 amino acids. Germline CDR1 and CDR2: MNHEY and SMNVEV (reference sequence). The CDR3 DNA follows: TGTGCCAGCAGTTTCCTCATGGGGGGGACGGACCCTAACTATGGCTACACCTTC. Translation: CASSFLMGGTDPNYGYTF.

The chain carries TRBV28 and TRBJ2-5; no clear D gene. This CDR3 contains 16 residues. Trimming removed 1 base at V and 3 bases at J, with 15 bases between. Germline assignment: CDR1 MDHEN and CDR2 SYDVKM. DNA for the CDR3: TGTGCCAGCAGTTTATTTGTGGCTGGTGTTAAAGAGACCCAGTACTTC. Residues: CASSLFVAGVKETQYF.

The V call is TRBV5-1, the J call TRBJ2-1, with 8 positions matching TRBD1. Germline loops: CDR1 SGHRS, CDR2 YFSETQ. The CDR3 consists of 16 residues. V trimming: 5 bases; J trimming: 15 bases; junction bases outside the gene matches: 22. As DNA, the CDR3 is TGCGCCAGCAGTCCGGGGTCGAGGACAGGGTCTAATGAGGGGTTCTTC. Amino acid sequence: CASSPGSRTGSNEGFF.

The chain carries TRBV14 and TRBJ2-5; 7 bases line up with TRBD1. The CDR3 spans 15 residues. Germline assignment: CDR1 SGHDN and CDR2 FVKESK. The junction had 9 bases not matched to a gene; V was cut back by 3 bases and J by 5 bases. CDR3 nucleotide sequence: TGTGCCAGCAGCCAGGCACGACAGGGAATCGAGACCCAGTACTTC. Translating gives CASSQARQGIETQYF.

This chain joins TRBV2 and TRBJ2-1, with 10 bases fitting TRBD1. The length of the CDR3 is 12 residues. V gave up 11 bases and J gave up 6 bases; unmatched junction bases: 4. CDR1 and CDR2 from the germline V gene are SNHLY and FYNNEI. The CDR3, as DNA: TGTGCCGGCCGGACAGGGGGCAATGAGCAGTTCTTC. Translating it yields CAGRTGGNEQFF.

This chain connects TRBV6-2 or TRBV6-3 to TRBJ2-7; 7 nucleotides line up with TRBD1. V gave up 6 bases and J gave up 7 bases; unmatched junction bases: 3. Germline V CDR1 and CDR2: MNHEY, SVGEGT. The CDR3 sequence is 11 residues long. The CDR3 DNA reads as TGTGCCAGCAGCCCGGGACAGGAGCAGTACTTC. Translating gives CASSPGQEQYF.

This sequence joins TRBV7-9 and TRBJ2-5; D remains unclear. Per germline, CDR1 SEHNR and CDR2 FQNEAQ (reference sequence). V dropped 1 base and J dropped 5 bases, with 11 bases sitting between them. The CDR3 has 14 residues. Written as DNA, the CDR3 is TGTGCCAGCAGCTTAGGGCTCCCCGGGGAGACCCAGTACTTC. Translated, it gives CASSLGLPGETQYF.

The chain combines TRBV10-3 with TRBJ2-3; TRBD1 agrees at 9 bases. Germline V gene sequence: CDR1 ENHRY, CDR2 SYGVKD. This CDR3 is 15 amino acids long. The trim removed 6 bases at V and 2 bases at J, leaving 6 bases unmatched. CDR3 DNA sequence: TGTGCCATCAGCCCGGGACAGGGATCCACAGATACGCAGTATTTT. It specifies CAISPGQGSTDTQYF.

This clone has just a few counts. This chain links TRBV14 with TRBJ1-3; D gene ambiguous. CDR1 is SGHDN and CDR2 is FVKESK in the germline V gene. V lost 0 bases, J lost 4 bases, and 10 bases lay in between. The length of the CDR3 is 15 residues. CDR3 sequence reads: CASSQEGGKGNTIYF. The CDR3 DNA reads as TGTGCCAGCAGCCAAGAGGGAGGGAAAGGAAACACCATATATTTT.

As for this clone: Other DNA sequences of this sample code for an identical CDR3. The chain uses TRBV6-5 and TRBJ1-5; maybe TRBD1 (5 bases). Germline CDR1 and CDR2: MNHEY and SVGAGI. The CDR3 covers 14 residues. With 2 bases removed from V and 4 bases from J, the gap between germline ends came to 9 bases. The CDR3 reads CASSYGGGNQPQHF. Written as DNA, the CDR3 is TGTGCCAGCAGTTACGGGGGAGGGAATCAGCCCCAGCATTTT.

The chain combines TRBV5-1 with TRBJ1-1; no definite D call. Trimming took 4 bases from V and 0 from J, leaving 13 bases between them. Germline values: CDR1 SGHRS, CDR2 YFSETQ. CDR3 length: 15 residues. DNA for the CDR3: TGCGCCAGCAGCACGGAGGACGGACTGAACACTGAAGCTTTCTTT. This translates into CASSTEDGLNTEAFF.

The chain has TRBV28 and TRBJ1-1; unclear D gene. Per germline, CDR1 MDHEN and CDR2 SYDVKM. This CDR3 comprises 19 residues. Trimming removed 8 bases from V and 1 base from J, with 29 bases in between. The CDR3 here is CASPQDATLHWSGNTEAFF. The CDR3 DNA reads as TGTGCCAGCCCTCAGGACGCTACCCTCCACTGGAGCGGGAACACTGAAGCTTTCTTT.

The V gene is TRBV9, the J gene TRBJ1-1; tentative D call: TRBD1 (5 bases). The V and J ends lost 1 base and 6 bases respectively, with 13 bases between them. Germline V gene sequence: CDR1 SGDLS, CDR2 YYNGEE. CDR3 length equals 14 residues. The CDR3 loop reads CASSVFTDSSEAFF. The CDR3 DNA is TGTGCCAGCAGCGTATTTACCGACAGCTCTGAAGCTTTCTTT.

This sequence joins TRBV6-5 and TRBJ1-4, with unresolved D. Germline assignment: CDR1 MNHEY and CDR2 SVGAGI. This CDR3 is built from 14 residues. The V and J ends lost 6 bases and 7 bases respectively, with 15 bases between them. This CDR3 reads CASSRGGPSEKLFF. CDR3 sequence (DNA): TGTGCCAGCAGCCGCGGAGGGCCTTCTGAAAAACTGTTTTTT.

The rearrangement links TRBV6-5 to TRBJ1-2; perhaps TRBD1 as D (6 bases). The V gene lost 6 bases and the J gene lost 4 bases, with 12 bases spanning the gap. This CDR3 has 13 residues. Germline CDR1 reads MNHEY; CDR2 reads SVGAGI. CDR3 DNA: TGTGCCAGCAGGATAGGGGGAGCCTATGGCTACACCTTC. This encodes CASRIGGAYGYTF.

The rearrangement links TRBV4-2 to TRBJ2-1; 9 bases align to TRBD1. Germline lookup yields CDR1 LGHNA and CDR2 YNFKEQ. The CDR3 covers 16 residues. Trimming cost V 1 base and J 4 bases; bases outside gene matches: 5. DNA of the CDR3: TGTGCCAGCAGCCAAGCCCCGGGACAGGGATACAATGAGCAGTTCTTC. Translated, it gives CASSQAPGQGYNEQFF.

This clone appeared a single time. This chain connects TRBV29-1 to TRBJ2-3; 10 bases are shared with TRBD2. Germline V lookup: CDR1 SQVTM, CDR2 ANQGSEA. The CDR3 is made up of 17 amino acids. With V trimmed by 3 bases and J by 3 bases, 12 bases remained unmatched. CDR3 DNA: TGCAGCGTTGACTCCCAGCGGGGGGGCCTGAGGACAGATACGCAGTATTTT. Its translation is CSVDSQRGGLRTDTQYF.

The chain has TRBV7-6 and TRBJ1-2; 9 nucleotides match TRBD1. The CDR3 extends over 13 amino acids. Germline trimming cut 1 base from V and 6 bases from J; bases unmatched to any gene: 0. Germline CDR1 is SGHVS and CDR2 is FNYEAQ. This CDR3 is CASSLGTGDGYTF. The CDR3 DNA sequence: TGTGCCAGCAGCTTAGGGACAGGGGATGGCTACACCTTC.